This TCR beta chain is drawn from a study of cytomegalovirus exposure and HLA in healthy donors. Notes on the study in general: Most TCR sequences were seen very rarely across donors, but some public TCRs occurred in many. What a later analysis reportedly showed was that an Asian-associated ancestry cluster had fewer N-insertions than the roughly 720-donor mean.

Both 60 Vbeta primers and 13 Jbeta primers went into the PCR. TCRdb's copy holds only in-frame clones and misses some; the assay was immunoSEQ multiplex PCR. The sample carries 100,000 to 150,000 clones, around 82% recorded once. About this clone: Its target is not known.

The CDR3 loop spans 15 amino acids. V gave up 1 base and J gave up 3 bases; unmatched junction bases: 3. The germline gives CDR1 SQVTM, CDR2 ANQGSEA. The TCR was taken from a female donor in good health and CMV-seronegative. Sequenced material: PBMCs. This chain uses TRBV29-1 with TRBJ2-7; TRBD2 aligns across 13 bases. The CDR3 reads CSVEAGLAGVYEQYF. CDR3 DNA: TGCAGCGTTGAAGCCGGACTAGCGGGAGTCTACGAGCAGTACTTC.